This TCR beta chain was documented in a study of cytomegalovirus exposure and HLA in healthy donors. Study conclusions and caveats: V segments that were indistinguishable, TRBV6-2 and TRBV6-3 among them, were omitted from analysis. A later analysis linked a missense variant in DCLRE1C to the trimming of TCR beta V and J genes. Further analysis was carried out later, and it showed several of the most significant clusters appearing linked to common viral pathogens.

With respect to this clone: What it binds is unknown.

V was shortened by 0 bases and J by 5 bases, with 10 bases between the two germline ends. This CDR3 is 14 amino acids long. CDR1 SGHAT and CDR2 FQNNGV come from the germline V gene. The primer mix had 60 Vbeta and 13 Jbeta primers. Profiling relied on immunoSEQ multiplex PCR, and the TCRdb table lists in-frame clones only, not all of them. The sample holds nearly 200,000 clones; 70% to 80% are singletons and the top ten take nearly 0.4%. The receptor comes from a male donor in good health and CMV-seropositive. The rearrangement uses TRBV11-2 and TRBJ1-1; perhaps TRBD1 as D (6 bases). Sequencing was carried out using PBMCs. CDR3 region: CASSLEGGGTEAFF. In nucleotides, the CDR3 is TGTGCCAGCAGCTTAGAAGGGGGTGGGACTGAAGCTTTCTTT.